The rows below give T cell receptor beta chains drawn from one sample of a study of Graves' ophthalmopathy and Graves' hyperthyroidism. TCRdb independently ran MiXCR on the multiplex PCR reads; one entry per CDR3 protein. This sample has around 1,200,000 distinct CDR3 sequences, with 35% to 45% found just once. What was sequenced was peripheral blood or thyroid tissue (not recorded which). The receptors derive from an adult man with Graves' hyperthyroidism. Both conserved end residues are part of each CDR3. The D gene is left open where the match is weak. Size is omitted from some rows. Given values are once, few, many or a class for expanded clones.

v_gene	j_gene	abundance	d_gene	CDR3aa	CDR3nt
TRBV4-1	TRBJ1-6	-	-	CASRRGDLDNSPLHF	TGCGCCAGCAGGCGCGGGGATCTTGACAATTCACCCCTCCACTTT
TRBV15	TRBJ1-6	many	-	CATSSLRNSPLHF	TGTGCCACCAGCAGCTTAAGAAATTCACCCCTCCACTTT
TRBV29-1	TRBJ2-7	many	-	CSVGKGFPAYEQYF	TGCAGCGTTGGGAAGGGGTTTCCGGCCTACGAGCAGTACTTC
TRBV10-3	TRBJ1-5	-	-	CAISPARGNNQPQHF	TGTGCCATCAGCCCCGCCCGAGGGAATAATCAGCCCCAGCATTTT
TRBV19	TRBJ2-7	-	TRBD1	CASSIGDRGFSEQYF	TGTGCCAGTAGTATTGGGGACAGGGGCTTTTCCGAGCAGTACTTC
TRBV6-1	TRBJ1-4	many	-	CASKQVNEKLFF	TGTGCCAGCAAGCAGGTTAATGAAAAACTGTTTTTT
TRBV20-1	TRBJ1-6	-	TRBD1	CSARNPPGQGDYNSPLHF	TGCAGTGCTAGAAACCCTCCGGGACAGGGGGACTATAATTCACCCCTCCACTTT
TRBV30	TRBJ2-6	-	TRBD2	CAWNRGGLGADVLTF	TGTGCCTGGAACCGCGGGGGGCTCGGGGCCGACGTCCTGACTTTC
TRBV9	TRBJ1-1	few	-	CASSPVPENTEAFF	TGTGCCAGCAGTCCAGTCCCCGAGAACACTGAAGCTTTCTTT
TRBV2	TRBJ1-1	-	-	CASSLARTTNTEAFF	TGTGCCAGCAGTTTAGCGCGGACAACAAACACTGAAGCTTTCTTT
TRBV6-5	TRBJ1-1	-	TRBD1	CASSFGQEELNTEAFF	TGTGCCAGCAGTTTTGGACAGGAAGAATTGAACACTGAAGCTTTCTTT
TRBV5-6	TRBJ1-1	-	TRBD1	CASSWGQQTAEAFF	TGTGCCAGCAGCTGGGGACAGCAGACGGCTGAAGCTTTCTTT
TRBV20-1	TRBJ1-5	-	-	CSASVTTPVQPQHF	TGCAGTGCTAGTGTGACGACCCCCGTCCAGCCCCAGCATTTT
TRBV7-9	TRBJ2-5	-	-	CASSPGAGNTQETQYF	TGTGCCAGCAGCCCCGGCGCGGGGAACACTCAAGAGACCCAGTACTTC
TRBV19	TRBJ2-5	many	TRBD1	CASSRTGLETQYF	TGTGCCAGTAGTAGGACAGGGTTGGAGACCCAGTACTTC
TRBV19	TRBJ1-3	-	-	CASTIPWGSGNTIYF	TGTGCCAGTACCATCCCGTGGGGGTCTGGAAACACCATATATTTT
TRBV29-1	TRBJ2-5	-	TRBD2	CSAKISGPRETQYF	TGCAGCGCCAAGATTAGCGGGCCTCGCGAGACCCAGTACTTC
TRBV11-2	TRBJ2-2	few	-	CASSLDSFTSQNTGELFF	TGTGCCAGCAGCTTAGACTCCTTCACTAGCCAGAACACCGGGGAGCTGTTTTTT
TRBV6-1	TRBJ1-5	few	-	CASSEGLNGQPQHF	TGTGCCAGCAGTGAGGGACTTAACGGGCAGCCCCAGCATTTT
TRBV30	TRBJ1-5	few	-	CAWSRGRDNRPQHF	TGTGCCTGGAGTAGGGGCAGGGACAATCGGCCCCAGCATTTT
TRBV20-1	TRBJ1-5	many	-	CSARVGGDQPQHF	TGCAGTGCTAGAGTGGGGGGGGATCAGCCCCAGCATTTT
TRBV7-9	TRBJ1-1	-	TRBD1	CASSSSGGQGLNTEAFF	TGTGCCAGCAGCTCCTCGGGGGGACAGGGGTTAAACACTGAAGCTTTCTTT
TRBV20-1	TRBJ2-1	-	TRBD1	CSALEGQGYNEQFF	TGCAGTGCTCTTGAGGGACAGGGGTACAATGAGCAGTTCTTC
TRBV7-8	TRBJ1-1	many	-	CASSDGTEAFF	TGTGCCAGCAGCGACGGCACTGAAGCTTTCTTT
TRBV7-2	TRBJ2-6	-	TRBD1	CASSSTGQGANVLTF	TGTGCCAGCAGCTCGACGGGACAGGGGGCCAACGTCCTGACTTTC
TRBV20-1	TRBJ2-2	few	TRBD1	CSARMNRDRGTGELFF	TGCAGTGCTAGGATGAACCGGGACAGAGGGACCGGGGAGCTGTTTTTT
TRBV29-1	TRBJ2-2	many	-	CSVGDGTGELFF	TGCAGCGTTGGGGACGGGACCGGGGAGCTGTTTTTT
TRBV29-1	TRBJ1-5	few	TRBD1	CSVCSSGDRGCENQPQHF	TGCAGCGTTTGCTCAAGTGGCGACAGGGGCTGCGAGAATCAGCCCCAGCATTTT
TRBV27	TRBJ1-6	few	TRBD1	CASSLTGHSPLHF	TGTGCCAGCAGTTTGACAGGGCATTCACCCCTCCACTTT
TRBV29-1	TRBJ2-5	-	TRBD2	CSSPGLAGETQYF	TGCAGCAGCCCGGGACTAGCGGGAGAGACCCAGTACTTC
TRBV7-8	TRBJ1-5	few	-	CASSPDPEGNQPQHF	TGTGCCAGCAGCCCAGACCCTGAAGGCAATCAGCCCCAGCATTTT
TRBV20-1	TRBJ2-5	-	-	CSASKTVGRTQYF	TGCAGTGCTAGCAAGACAGTGGGGAGGACCCAGTACTTC
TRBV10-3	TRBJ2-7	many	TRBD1	CAINGPGQGRYEQYF	TGTGCCATCAATGGACCGGGACAGGGGAGGTACGAGCAGTACTTC
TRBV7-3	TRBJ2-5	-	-	CASSLRGFESETQYF	TGTGCCAGCAGCTTAAGGGGGTTTGAATCGGAGACCCAGTACTTC
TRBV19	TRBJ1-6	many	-	CASNYRGGTDSPLHF	TGTGCCAGTAACTACCGCGGGGGTACGGATTCACCCCTCCACTTT
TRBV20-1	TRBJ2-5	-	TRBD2	CSARDPRSGKQSTQYF	TGCAGTGCTAGAGATCCAAGGAGCGGGAAGCAATCGACCCAGTACTTC
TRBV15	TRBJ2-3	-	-	CATSRDRMADTQYF	TGTGCCACCAGCAGGGACCGGATGGCCGATACGCAGTATTTT
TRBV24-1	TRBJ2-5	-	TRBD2	CATSRPAGKQETQYF	TGTGCCACCAGCAGACCAGCGGGGAAGCAAGAGACCCAGTACTTC
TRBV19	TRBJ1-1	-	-	CARRGQGREAFF	TGTGCCAGGAGGGGTCAGGGGCGTGAAGCTTTCTTT
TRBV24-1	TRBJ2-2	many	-	CATSQGTPGTGELFF	TGTGCCACCAGTCAGGGAACCCCGGGCACCGGGGAGCTGTTTTTT
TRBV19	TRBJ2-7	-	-	CASTQGTRSYEQYF	TGTGCCAGTACCCAAGGGACCAGGTCCTACGAGCAGTACTTC
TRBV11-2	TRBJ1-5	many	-	CASSSGSPTNQPQHF	TGTGCCAGCAGCTCCGGTTCACCAACCAATCAGCCCCAGCATTTT
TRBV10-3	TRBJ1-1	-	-	CAISSNTEAFF	TGTGCCATCAGTTCCAATACTGAAGCTTTCTTT
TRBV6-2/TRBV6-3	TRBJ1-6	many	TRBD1	CASSSQPDRAGTLHF	TGTGCCAGCAGTTCCCAACCGGACAGGGCGGGTACCCTCCACTTT
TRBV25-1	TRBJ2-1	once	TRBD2	CASSAFQGTGTSGGGDEQFF	TGTGCCAGCAGCGCGTTCCAAGGGACCGGGACTAGCGGGGGAGGGGATGAGCAGTTCTTC
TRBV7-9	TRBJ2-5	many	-	CASSPKVARTTQETQYF	TGTGCCAGCAGCCCCAAGGTGGCGCGGACCACCCAAGAGACCCAGTACTTC
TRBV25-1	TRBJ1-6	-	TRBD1	CASIGTGQFLHF	TGTGCCAGCATTGGGACAGGGCAGTTTCTCCACTTT
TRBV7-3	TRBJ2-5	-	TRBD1	CASSWGTGSEETQYF	TGTGCCAGCAGCTGGGGGACAGGGTCGGAGGAGACCCAGTACTTC
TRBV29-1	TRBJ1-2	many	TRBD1	CSARQGALGYTF	TGCAGCGCTCGACAGGGGGCTTTGGGCTACACCTTC
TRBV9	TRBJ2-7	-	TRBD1	CASSERTGDSYEQYF	TGTGCCAGCAGCGAGCGGACAGGGGACTCTTACGAGCAGTACTTC
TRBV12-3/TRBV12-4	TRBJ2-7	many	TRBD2	CASNPSGPTYEQYF	TGTGCCAGCAATCCTAGCGGCCCTACCTACGAGCAGTACTTC
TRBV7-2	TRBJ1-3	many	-	CASSSRASASGNTIYF	TGTGCCAGCAGCTCGAGGGCCAGCGCTTCTGGAAACACCATATATTTT
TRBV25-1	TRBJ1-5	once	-	CASSMTYIGNQPQHF	TGTGCCAGTAGTATGACGTACATAGGCAATCAGCCCCAGCATTTT